This TCR beta chain was obtained from a study of T cells in women clearing cervical HPV infection. Trimming at V came to 4 bases and at J to 2 bases, leaving 3 bases not matched to a gene. Germline CDR1 MNHNS, CDR2 SASEGT. This CDR3 is 15 amino acids long. TCRdb's copy holds only in-frame clones and misses some; the assay was immunoSEQ multiplex PCR. This sample's table reports more than 11,000 clones. With respect to this clone: The read ends 3 residues shy of where the CDR3 ends; the end is completed using the germline J gene.

This chain links TRBV6-1 with TRBJ2-1; 9 bases map to TRBD2. This clonotype originated in a woman aged 18 to 75 with a cervical HPV16 infection that either progressed to CIN3+ or cleared (not recorded which). The specimen sequenced was blood buffy coat. The CDR3 reads CASSGGLATYNEQFF. The sequenced part of the CDR3 DNA is TGTGCCAGCAGTGGGGGACTAGCCACCTACAATGAG.